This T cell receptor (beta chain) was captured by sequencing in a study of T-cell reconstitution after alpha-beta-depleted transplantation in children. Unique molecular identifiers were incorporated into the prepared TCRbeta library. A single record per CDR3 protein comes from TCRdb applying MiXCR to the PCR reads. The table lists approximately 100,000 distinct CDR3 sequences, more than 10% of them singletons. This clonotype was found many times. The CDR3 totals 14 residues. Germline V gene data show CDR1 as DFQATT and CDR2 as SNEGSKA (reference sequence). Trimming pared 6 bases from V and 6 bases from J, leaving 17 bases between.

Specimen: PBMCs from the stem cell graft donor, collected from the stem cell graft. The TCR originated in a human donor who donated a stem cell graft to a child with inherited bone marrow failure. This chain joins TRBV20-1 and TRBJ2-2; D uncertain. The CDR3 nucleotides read TGCAGTGCCAGGTTAATCGGACCCCCCGGGGAGCTGTTTTTT. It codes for CSARLIGPPGELFF.